This T cell receptor (beta chain) is from a study of blood T cell repertoires in COVID-19 (dated by TCRdb to the early 2020s). As for the study more broadly: Samples from collaborators originated in the United States, Italy and Spain and spanned both the acute and convalescent phases of COVID-19. The repertoires were made available in a free public database intended to serve as a resource for research on the immune response to SARS-CoV-2. The samples were drawn from the first 160 participants of the ongoing ImmuneRACE study and from over a thousand subjects provided by 6 global collaborators. Deeply sampled blood TCRbeta repertoires from subjects exposed to, actively infected with, or recovered from COVID-19 were included in the dataset. The material from the prospective study consisted of cDNA or gDNA derived from T cells, B-cell-depleted T cells, or PBMCs. HLA class I and class II types, where available, came from metadata supplied by the sample provider rather than from assay-based typing. The sample metadata nearly always contained a de-identified subject ID, COVID-19 status, age in years and sex.

Broad study findings and their caveats: The amount of clinical and demographic metadata varied by source and participant and was provided uncurated.

This clone was picked up one time. Which antigen it targets is not known. One base away there is no much larger clone; base qualities are not given. TCRbeta CDR3 regions were amplified from genomic DNA by means of the immunoSEQ Assay, a bias-controlled multiplex PCR. In the paper's pipeline: Within the assay, amplification of reference gene primers was used to estimate how many nucleated cells each sample contained. To quantify the absolute abundance of each unique TCRbeta CDR3 rearrangement, sequence reads were collapsed and filtered. For each sample, productive Simpson clonality was calculated as the square root of Simpson's diversity index across productive rearrangements. Drawn from immuneACCESS, this table holds only the in-frame rearrangements with V and J called that TCRdb kept. Clones are partly lost; checked studies trace under half to an unresolved V gene and leave the rest unexplained. V and J calls and clone size are given by that table; D and trimming were obtained from the DNA. A total of some 200,000 clones appear in this sample, 87% of them only once. The top ten clones comprise about an eighth of the sample.

Samples from volunteer blood donors who had recovered from COVID-19 were contributed by a second Seattle source. Each collaborating institution followed its own protocols to collect whole blood in K2EDTA tubes. Collaborator samples were shipped for TCRbeta analysis as frozen whole blood, isolated PBMCs, or DNA extracted from either sample type. CDR1 and CDR2 (MGHRA, YSYEKL) derive from the germline V gene. V gives up 6 bases and J gives up 0 bases, and the segment between their germline ends measures 12 bases. The CDR3 measures 15 amino acids from cysteine to phenylalanine. The kept DNA is CDR3 alone, 45 bases in frame from the first base.

This TCR was recovered from a woman aged 18-30 years who had recovered from COVID-19. The sequence is built from TRBV4-1 and TRBJ1-3; the D gene cannot be named for sure. Sequencing was performed on peripheral blood. Read as DNA, the sequence is TGCGCCAGCAGACGTCTAGGCCGCTCTGGAAACACCATATATTTT. This yields the protein CASRRLGRSGNTIYF.